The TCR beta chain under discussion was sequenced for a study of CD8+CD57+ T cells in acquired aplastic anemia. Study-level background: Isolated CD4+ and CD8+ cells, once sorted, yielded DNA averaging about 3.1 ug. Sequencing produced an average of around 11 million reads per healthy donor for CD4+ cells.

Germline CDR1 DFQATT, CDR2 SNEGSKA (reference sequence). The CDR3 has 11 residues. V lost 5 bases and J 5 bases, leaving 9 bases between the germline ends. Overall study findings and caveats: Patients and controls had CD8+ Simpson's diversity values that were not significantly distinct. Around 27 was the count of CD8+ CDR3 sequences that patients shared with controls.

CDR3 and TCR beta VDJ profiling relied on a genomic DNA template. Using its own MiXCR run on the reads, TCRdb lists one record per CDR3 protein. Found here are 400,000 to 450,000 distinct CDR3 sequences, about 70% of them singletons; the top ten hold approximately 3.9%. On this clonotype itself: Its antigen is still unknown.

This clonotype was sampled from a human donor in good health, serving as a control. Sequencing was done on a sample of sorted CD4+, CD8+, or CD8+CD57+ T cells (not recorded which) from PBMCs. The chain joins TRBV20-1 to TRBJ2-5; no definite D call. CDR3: CSARPEETQYF. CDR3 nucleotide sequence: TGCAGTGCTCGGCCTGAGGAGACCCAGTACTTC.